Listed below are T cell receptor beta chains from one sample, sequenced in a study of human T cells and chemical hapten exposure. Via MiXCR, TCRdb re-called the RACE reads, giving one row per CDR3 protein. The sample records over 85,000 distinct CDR3 sequences, roughly a tenth being singletons. The sample in question was whole blood, obtained in connection with sensitization to the hapten diphenylcyclopropenone (DPC). Receptor source: a woman aged 55-75 years with alopecia areata. Some clones in this sample may be carry-over from other donors' samples. Each CDR3 is given with its conserved first and last residue. D genes are given only for firm matches. Clone sizes are given selectively: once, few, many, or a class where the clone is expanded.

CDR3aa,abundance,v_gene,d_gene,j_gene
CAWRGLADTGELFF,once,TRBV30,TRBD2,TRBJ2-2
CASSGEGKNIQYF,many,TRBV12-3/TRBV12-4,.,TRBJ2-4
CASRERPGGPTTYEQYF,many,TRBV6-2/TRBV6-3,TRBD1,TRBJ2-7
CSAGSHTDTQYF,few,TRBV29-1,.,TRBJ2-3
CASSYSFLWRQETQYF,.,TRBV6-6,.,TRBJ2-5
CASSGGQGYNEQFF,few,TRBV6-1,.,TRBJ2-1
CASSTFMSGALSPLHF,many,TRBV5-1,.,TRBJ1-6
CASSFSQARSEQFF,.,TRBV12-3/TRBV12-4,.,TRBJ2-1
CASGENTEAFF,.,TRBV7-8,.,TRBJ1-1
CAINDGGPDTQYF,.,TRBV10-3,.,TRBJ2-3
CASSLRTAHAEAFF,few,TRBV11-2,.,TRBJ1-1
CASSLEGQGNEKLFF,.,TRBV5-1,TRBD1,TRBJ1-4
CASSSKTGIYGYTF,many,TRBV7-2,.,TRBJ1-2
CATSPRGRHEQYF,.,TRBV15,.,TRBJ2-7
CASRPPGLKGQRDTDTQYF,many,TRBV12-3/TRBV12-4,TRBD1,TRBJ2-3
CATSDGTSGLYDNEQFF,.,TRBV24-1,TRBD2,TRBJ2-1
CASSHPWTVYGYTF,few,TRBV12-3/TRBV12-4,.,TRBJ1-2
CAISDRLGHLAYEQYF,many,TRBV10-3,.,TRBJ2-7
CASSQQGRSPGPYGYTF,few,TRBV4-2,.,TRBJ1-2
CASARTSLTDTQYF,many,TRBV10-2,.,TRBJ2-3
CASSTAGTGGTEAFF,few,TRBV5-1,TRBD1,TRBJ1-1
CASSMYRASYGYTF,few,TRBV6-4,.,TRBJ1-2
CASTGGLAGVNEQFF,few,TRBV25-1,TRBD2,TRBJ2-1
CSVGRRTTEAFF,few,TRBV29-1,.,TRBJ1-1
CSAGNPTSGEETQYF,.,TRBV20-1,TRBD2,TRBJ2-5
CASSTSTATGYNEQFF,.,TRBV18,TRBD1,TRBJ2-1
CASSAGGEKLFF,.,TRBV7-9,.,TRBJ1-4
CSARRAGGNQPQHF,.,TRBV20-1,.,TRBJ1-5
CASSLGTSGAQNTQYF,.,TRBV3-1,TRBD2,TRBJ2-3
CASSTQTIDVAFF,.,TRBV11-2,.,TRBJ1-1
CAWSTSGGLDTQYF,.,TRBV30,TRBD2,TRBJ2-3
CSARLYLPSNSPLHF,few,TRBV20-1,.,TRBJ1-6
CASSPRGGVNNEQFF,many,TRBV9,.,TRBJ2-1
CASSRRQGAVWVTEAFF,.,TRBV7-2,TRBD1,TRBJ1-1
CATSDRTGSHEQFF,many,TRBV24-1,.,TRBJ2-1
CASSFYGNGANVLTF,.,TRBV28,.,TRBJ2-6
CASSVQGTFSYEQYF,many,TRBV9,.,TRBJ2-7